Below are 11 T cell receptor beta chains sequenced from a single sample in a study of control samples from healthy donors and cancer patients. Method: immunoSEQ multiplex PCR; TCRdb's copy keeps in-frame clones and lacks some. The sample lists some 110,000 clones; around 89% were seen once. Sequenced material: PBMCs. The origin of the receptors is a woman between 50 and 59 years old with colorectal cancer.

The CDR3 coding sequence is TGTGCCACCTACCGGGACAGGACCTACAATGAGCAGTTCTTC. It encodes CATYRDRTYNEQFF. V is TRBV10-3 and J is TRBJ2-1; the match to TRBD1 covers 8 bases. J lost 2 bases, V lost 10 bases, and 7 bases had no gene match. The CDR3 loop spans 14 amino acids. Germline CDR1 and CDR2: ENHRY and SYGVKD.

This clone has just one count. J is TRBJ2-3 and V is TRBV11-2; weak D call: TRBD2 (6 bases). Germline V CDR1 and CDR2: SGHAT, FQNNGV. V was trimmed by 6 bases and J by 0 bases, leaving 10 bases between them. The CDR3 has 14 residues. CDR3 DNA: TGTGCCAGCAGGCCGGGGACTAGCACAGATACGCAGTATTTT. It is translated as CASRPGTSTDTQYF.

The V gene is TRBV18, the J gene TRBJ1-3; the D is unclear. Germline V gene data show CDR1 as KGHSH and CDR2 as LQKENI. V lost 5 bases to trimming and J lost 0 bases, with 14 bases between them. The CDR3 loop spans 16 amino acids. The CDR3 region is CASSALPPSSGNTIYF. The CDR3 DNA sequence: TGTGCCAGCTCAGCCCTACCCCCCAGCTCTGGAAACACCATATATTTT.

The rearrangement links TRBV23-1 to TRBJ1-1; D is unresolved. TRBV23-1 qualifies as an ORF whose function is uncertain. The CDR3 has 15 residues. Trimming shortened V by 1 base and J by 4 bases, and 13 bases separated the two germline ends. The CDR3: CASSQYYGVGTEAFF. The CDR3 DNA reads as TGCGCCAGCAGTCAATATTACGGGGTGGGCACTGAAGCTTTCTTT.

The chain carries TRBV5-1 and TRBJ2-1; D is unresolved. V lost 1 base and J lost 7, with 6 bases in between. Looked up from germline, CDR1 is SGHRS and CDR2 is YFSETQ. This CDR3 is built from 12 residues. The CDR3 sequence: CASSLRENEQFF. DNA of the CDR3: TGCGCCAGCAGCTTGAGGGAAAATGAGCAGTTCTTC.

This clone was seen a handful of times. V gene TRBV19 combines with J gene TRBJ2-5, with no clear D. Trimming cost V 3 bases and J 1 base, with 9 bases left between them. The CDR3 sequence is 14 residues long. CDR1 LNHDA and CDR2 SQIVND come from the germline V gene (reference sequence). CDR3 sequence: CASSISPGQETQYF. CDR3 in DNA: TGTGCCAGTAGTATTTCACCAGGCCAAGAGACCCAGTACTTC.

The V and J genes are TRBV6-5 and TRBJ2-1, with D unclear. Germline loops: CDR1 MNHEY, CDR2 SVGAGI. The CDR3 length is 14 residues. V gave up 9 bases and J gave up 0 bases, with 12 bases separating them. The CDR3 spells CARDVQSSYNEQFF. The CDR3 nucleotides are TGTGCCAGGGATGTGCAAAGCTCCTACAATGAGCAGTTCTTC.

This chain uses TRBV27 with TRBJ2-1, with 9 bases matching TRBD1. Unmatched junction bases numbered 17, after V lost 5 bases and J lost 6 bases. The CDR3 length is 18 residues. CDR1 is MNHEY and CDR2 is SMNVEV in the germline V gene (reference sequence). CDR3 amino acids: CASSPDPPGTGISNEQFF. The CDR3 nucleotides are TGTGCCAGCAGTCCAGACCCCCCCGGGACAGGGATCTCCAATGAGCAGTTCTTC.

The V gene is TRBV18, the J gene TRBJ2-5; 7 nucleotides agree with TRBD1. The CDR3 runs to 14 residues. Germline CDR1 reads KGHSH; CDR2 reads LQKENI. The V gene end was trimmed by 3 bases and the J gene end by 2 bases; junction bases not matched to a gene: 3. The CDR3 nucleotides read TGTGCCAGCTCACCGGACAGGACACAAGAGACCCAGTACTTC. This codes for CASSPDRTQETQYF.

The CDR3: CASSYPGGADTEAFF. The CDR3 DNA sequence: TGTGCCAGCAGTTACCCGGGCGGGGCGGACACTGAAGCTTTCTTT. The chain couples TRBV6-6 to TRBJ1-1; TRBD1 might be the D (5 bases). Germline V gene sequence: CDR1 MNHNY, CDR2 SVGAGI (reference sequence). CDR3 size: 15 residues. Trimming shortened V by 2 bases and J by 3 bases, and 13 bases separated the two germline ends.

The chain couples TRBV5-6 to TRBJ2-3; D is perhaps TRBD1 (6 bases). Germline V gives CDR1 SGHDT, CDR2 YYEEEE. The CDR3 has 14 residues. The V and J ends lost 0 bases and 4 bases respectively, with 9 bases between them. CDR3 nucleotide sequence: TGTGCCAGCAGCTTGGGGGGGCATGCAGATACGCAGTATTTT. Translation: CASSLGGHADTQYF.